This TCR beta chain was sequenced in a study of chemoradiotherapy in HPV16-positive cancers. In the study overall: Two HPV16-positive patients' cells yielded candidate HPV-specific clones and common motifs.

Samples were taken several times over chemoradiotherapy. As regards this clone: Its antigen remains unidentified.

Study-wide points: HPV-specific T cells were functionally defined from only a couple of HPV16-positive patients. Non-HPV-specific T cells did not expand in tumors during treatment, whereas candidate HPV-specific clones and E7-related motifs did.

Using immunoSEQ multiplex PCR, the repertoire was profiled, and TCRdb retains in-frame clones only, with some absent. In the table there are 8,000 to 10,000 clones, approximately 81% of which are singletons. This receptor was taken from a human donor with HPV-associated anogenital cancer. Sequenced here: tumor tissue, sampled from a patient who underwent chemoradiotherapy.

Here the CDR3 DNA reads TGCGCCAGCAGCTTGGGGTCGGGAGCCGAAGATACGCAGTATTTT. As protein: CASSLGSGAEDTQYF. This chain joins TRBV5-1 and TRBJ2-3; tentatively, D is TRBD2 (6 bases). Trimming took off 0 bases at V and 5 bases at J, with 13 bases between the two ends. Germline V CDR1 and CDR2: SGHRS, YFSETQ. There are 15 residues in the CDR3. The full variable domain, in which reference TRBV5-1 and TRBJ2-3 provide the parts outside the CDR3, is KAGVTQTPRYLIKTRGQQVTLSCSPISGHRSVSWYQQTPGQGLQFLFEYFSETQRNKGNFPGRFSGRQFSNSRSEMNVSTLELGDSALYLCASSLGSGAEDTQYFGPGTRLTVL.